Reported below is one T cell receptor beta chain. The junction differs from germline at one of its ends, possibly a read error. Germline V gene data show CDR1 as LGHNA and CDR2 as YNFKEQ. This CDR3 is 17 amino acids long. In the authors' methods: Cell counts per sample came from amplifying reference gene primers. The repertoire was sequenced with immunoSEQ multiplex PCR; TCRdb's copy has only in-frame clones and lacks some. V and J calls plus clone size are reproduced from that table; the DNA served to infer D and trimming. The repertoire holds under 55,000 clones, with about nine tenths as singletons. The sample is drawn from a study of blood T cell repertoires in COVID-19. Study in general: Samples of COVID-19 (acute and convalescent) were obtained from the United States, Italy and Spain. From T cells, B-cell-depleted T cells, or PBMCs came the material, which was cDNA or gDNA.

The chain recombines TRBV4-2 with TRBJ2-7, with TRBD1 identical over 10 bases. Specimen: peripheral blood. The clonotype originates from a human donor in a cohort sampled during active COVID-19. CDR3 sequence: CASRQELGQGRFYEQYF. In DNA form, the CDR3 reads TGTGCCAGCAGACAAGAACTGGGACAGGGGAGGTTCTACGAGCAGTACTTC.